This T cell receptor beta chain was profiled in a study of Graves' ophthalmopathy and Graves' hyperthyroidism (dated by TCRdb to about 2018). In the study overall: Stable hyperthyroidism was defined as no progression to ophthalmopathy within 18 months of follow-up. To tell Graves' ophthalmopathy apart from Graves' hyperthyroidism, and to predict which patients would progress to ophthalmopathy, the study relied on TCR beta repertoire signatures. In total, approximately 140 blood samples were TCR-sequenced: 40 to 45 ophthalmopathy, under 80 hyperthyroidism and roughly 17 hyperthyroidism-to-ophthalmopathy patients. To explore V-J signatures that separate ophthalmopathy from hyperthyroidism, a discovery set of about 96 patients was enrolled, consisting of about 45 with ophthalmopathy and some 56 with stable hyperthyroidism. The independent validation cohort included about 19 hyperthyroidism patients plus 17 patients who later progressed from hyperthyroidism to ophthalmopathy. In roughly six hyperthyroidism patients, the T-cell repertoires found in thyroid tissue were compared with those found in blood. Following sampling, methimazole starting at 30 mg daily was administered to hyperthyroidism patients, and high-dose intravenous methylprednisolone was administered to ophthalmopathy patients. The research as a whole found: Most of the expanded thyroid clonotypes with a frequency above 0.001 were also detected in blood, and it was suggested that the thyroid immune response may be reflected by blood repertoires. No statistical method was used to predetermine the sample size, and group allocation was not hidden from the investigators. In cross-validation, the 13-signature model distinguished ophthalmopathy from stable hyperthyroidism with almost 90% sensitivity and about 81% specificity, and in the test set the corresponding values were about 80% and 75%. In validation, the model predicted ophthalmopathy progression with 55% to 71% sensitivity and 72.22% specificity; 12 predicted patients were CT-confirmed with GO in a median of 6.5 months.

The hyperthyroidism patients were 18 to 65 years old and newly diagnosed, with a disease duration of less than 2 months. Patients with other autoimmune diseases, uncontrolled infections, pregnancy or lactation were excluded. Diagnosis was based on clinical symptoms, serum thyroxine, TRAb, thyroid ultrasound and orbital computed tomography. Total RNA was extracted with Trizol reagent and quality-checked on an Agilent 2100 Bioanalyzer. Sequences SGHDN (CDR1) and FVKESK (CDR2) are obtained from the germline V gene. The CDR3 numbers 13 residues from cysteine through phenylalanine. Just CDR3 DNA is preserved here, 39 bases in frame from base 1. The V end loses 5 bases and the J end loses 9 bases, and a stretch of 13 bases separates them. TCR beta CDR3 regions were amplified from RNA transcripts for repertoire sequencing. A first-round RT-PCR used HTBI primers with the Qiagen OneStep RT-PCR kit, followed by a second-round multiplex PCR, size selection and purification. Libraries were sequenced paired-end with 100 bp reads on an Illumina HiSeq2000. As for how the authors treated the data: Reads were processed with SOAPnuke, discarding reads with adapters, uncalled bases, mean Phred below 15, or no exact constant-primer or identifier match. COPE v1.2.5 was used to merge the high-quality paired reads. Unique nucleotide sequences were defined as clonotypes and aligned to IMGT TRB V, D and J references using MiTCR v1.1. The analysis was limited to V-J combinations with a frequency above 0.0001, which together covered roughly 99% of the repertoires. A TCR clonal expansion and chaos score per V-J combination was defined as the ratio of F50 clonal expansion to chaos observed in the TCRdist matrix. Welch's t-statistics and random forest were used to reduce features to more than ten V-J combinations, which were fed into a naive Bayes classifier. The Morisita-Horn index was used to measure how similar the thyroid and blood repertoires were. The public reads were run again by TCRdb, first through fastp at Q25 and then through MiXCR, and only productive beta chains were kept. Here each entry gathers all rows of one CDR3 protein and keeps the most common genes and DNA. The V and J calls here are based on TCRdb, not the publication. For this sample the table gives a few hundred thousand distinct CDR3 sequences, of which roughly 40% were detected only once. Together, the top ten hold around 4% of the sample.

As regards this clonotype: Its antigen specificity is not known. No much larger clone exists at a distance of one base, and base qualities are not known.

The clonotype originates from an adult man with Graves' hyperthyroidism. The chain uses TRBV14 and TRBJ2-2; D gene: possibly TRBD1, on 6 matching bases. The sample taken for sequencing was peripheral blood or thyroid tissue (not recorded which). The DNA sequence follows: TGTGCCAGCAGCGATTCCTGGGACAGGGAGCTGTTTTTT. Its protein reads: CASSDSWDRELFF.